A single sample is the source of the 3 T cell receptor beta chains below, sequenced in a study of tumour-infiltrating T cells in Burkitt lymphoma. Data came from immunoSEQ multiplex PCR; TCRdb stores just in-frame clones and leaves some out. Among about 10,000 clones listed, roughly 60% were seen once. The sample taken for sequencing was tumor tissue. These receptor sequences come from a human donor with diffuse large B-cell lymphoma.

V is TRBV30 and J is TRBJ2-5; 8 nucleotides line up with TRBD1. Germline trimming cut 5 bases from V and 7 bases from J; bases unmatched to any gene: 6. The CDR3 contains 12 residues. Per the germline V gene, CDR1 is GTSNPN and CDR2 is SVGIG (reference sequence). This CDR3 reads CAWGQGSGTQYF. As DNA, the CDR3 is TGTGCCTGGGGACAGGGATCGGGGACCCAGTACTTC.

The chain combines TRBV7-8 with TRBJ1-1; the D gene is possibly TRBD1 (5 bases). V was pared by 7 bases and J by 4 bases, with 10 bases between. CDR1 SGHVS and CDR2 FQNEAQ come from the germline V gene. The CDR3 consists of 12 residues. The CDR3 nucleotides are TGTGCCAGCAAGGGGTATCGCACTGAAGCTTTCTTT. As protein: CASKGYRTEAFF.

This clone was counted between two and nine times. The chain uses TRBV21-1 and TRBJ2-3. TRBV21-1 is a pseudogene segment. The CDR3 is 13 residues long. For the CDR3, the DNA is TGTGCCAGCAGCAACCCCCATGCCGATACGCAGTATTTT. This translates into CASSNPHADTQYF.